A selection of T cell receptor beta chains follows, all from one sample in a study of T cells in Graves' hyperthyroidism and ophthalmopathy. Each CDR3 protein gets one entry after TCRdb re-called the multiplex PCR reads with MiXCR. The sample includes about 290,000 distinct CDR3 sequences, about an eighth seen only once; the top ten take 7.5% to 8%. Sequencing was performed on blood. The receptors originated from a woman aged 25 to 39 with Graves' hyperthyroidism that later progressed to Graves' ophthalmopathy. The CDR3 runs from the conserved cysteine through the conserved F or W. Part of the rows lack a size; the others show once, few, many or a class for expanded clones.

j_call clone_size v_call cdr3_aa
TRBJ1-2 many TRBV5-6 CASSLATGYGYTF
TRBJ2-1 many TRBV29-1 CSVITGIYNEQFF
TRBJ2-3 many TRBV7-3 CASSSVLAGGLDTQYF
TRBJ1-1 many TRBV6-1 CASRLEGQTNTEAFF
TRBJ2-7 many TRBV5-6 CASSSTSGSYEQYF
TRBJ2-7 few TRBV29-1 CSVLQDLSYEQYF
TRBJ2-5 few TRBV5-1 CASSLADPQETQYF
TRBJ1-2 many TRBV29-1 CSVDDIPYGYTF
TRBJ2-1 many TRBV6-1 CATVSGDSYNEQFF
TRBJ2-1 few TRBV20-1 CSASGDSYNEQFF
TRBJ2-7 . TRBV5-4 CASSFGREASYEQYF
TRBJ1-4 . TRBV5-6 CASSLGGDEKLFF
TRBJ2-7 many TRBV9 CASSEGGGSYEQYF
TRBJ1-4 many TRBV7-2 CASSLGQATNEKLFF
TRBJ2-7 many TRBV20-1 CSARGQGAYEQYF
TRBJ2-7 . TRBV24-1 CATSEGHRYEQYF
TRBJ1-5 many TRBV20-1 CSGMGGDSNQPQHF
TRBJ2-7 many TRBV6-2/TRBV6-3 CASSYPGQGTYEQYF
TRBJ2-3 few TRBV4-3 CASSQDIRVADTQYF
TRBJ1-6 many TRBV7-6 CASSLSGNSPLHF
TRBJ2-1 few TRBV4-3 CASSQEWNSGSVEQFF
TRBJ1-2 many TRBV28 CASSSVRENYGYTF
TRBJ2-3 many TRBV12-3/TRBV12-4 CASSETTDTQYF
TRBJ2-1 many TRBV28 CASSPDTGLEQFF
TRBJ2-5 many TRBV20-1 CSARDLEGETQYF
TRBJ2-1 . TRBV4-1 CASSPHLLADYNEQFF
TRBJ2-5 many TRBV6-2/TRBV6-3 CASSYRDTQETQYF
TRBJ2-5 many TRBV30 CAWSMASGSVKTQYF
TRBJ2-7 many TRBV4-2 CASSQVGQGSSYEQYF
TRBJ2-1 many TRBV20-1 CSARRRDGYNEQFF
TRBJ2-1 many TRBV28 CASSPYPGVSYNEQFF
TRBJ1-1 many TRBV7-9 CASNEQGMNTEAFF
TRBJ2-4 few TRBV12-3/TRBV12-4 CASSLVASPAKNIQYF
TRBJ2-7 . TRBV4-3 CASSPGTTRSYEQYF
TRBJ2-5 many TRBV7-9 CASLQLGLETQYF
TRBJ1-4 . TRBV20-1 CSAADRGIGEKLFF
TRBJ2-1 . TRBV29-1 CSSRVGADEQFF
TRBJ2-1 many TRBV20-1 CSPVDRVIREQFF
TRBJ2-2 many TRBV27 CASSKLSTGELFF
TRBJ2-1 . TRBV11-2 CASSLALAGGAYNEQFF
TRBJ1-1 . TRBV6-1 CASSTTRSATEAFF
TRBJ2-1 many TRBV4-3 CASSQDPATNEQFF
TRBJ2-3 many TRBV20-1 CSARWDTSGTQYF
TRBJ2-1 many TRBV11-3 CASSLRGAGEQFF
TRBJ1-1 . TRBV5-1 CASSSPGGDTEAFF
TRBJ1-1 . TRBV12-3/TRBV12-4 CASTPSWVAEAFF
TRBJ1-2 many TRBV7-2 CASSPGQRVVYGYTF
TRBJ2-1 many TRBV6-1 CASKRLAGVDEQFF
TRBJ2-5 many TRBV7-2 CASTTRAGQETQYF
TRBJ1-6 few TRBV5-1 CASSRKGAGDSPLHF
TRBJ2-7 many TRBV28 CASSLGGARVNSYEQYF
TRBJ1-1 many TRBV9 CASSVDPGSEAFF
TRBJ2-7 many TRBV10-3 CAISESGGIRAYEQYF
TRBJ2-1 many TRBV5-1 CASSFFQSSYNEQFF
TRBJ2-7 many TRBV5-1 CASSPGLAGVSRYEQYF
TRBJ2-5 many TRBV19 CASSTDGQETQYF
TRBJ2-3 few TRBV5-5 CASSLLPFDTQYF
TRBJ1-5 many TRBV2 CASSGPQYQPQHF
TRBJ2-1 . TRBV29-1 CSVESRAQGNEQFF
TRBJ2-7 . TRBV24-1 CATSDPMRGVYEQYF